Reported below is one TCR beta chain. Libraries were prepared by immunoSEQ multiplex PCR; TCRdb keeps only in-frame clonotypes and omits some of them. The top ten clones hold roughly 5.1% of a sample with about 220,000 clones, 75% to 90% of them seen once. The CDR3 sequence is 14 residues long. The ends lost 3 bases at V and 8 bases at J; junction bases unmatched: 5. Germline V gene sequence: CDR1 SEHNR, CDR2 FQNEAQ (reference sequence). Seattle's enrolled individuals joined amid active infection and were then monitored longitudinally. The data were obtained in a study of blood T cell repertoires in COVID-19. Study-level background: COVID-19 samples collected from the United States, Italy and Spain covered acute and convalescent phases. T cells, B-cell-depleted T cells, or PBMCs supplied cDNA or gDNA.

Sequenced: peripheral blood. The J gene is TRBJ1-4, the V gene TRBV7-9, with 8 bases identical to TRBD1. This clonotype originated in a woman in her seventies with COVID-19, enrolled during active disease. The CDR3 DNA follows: TGTGCCAGCAGCTTCTCACAGGGGGGAGAAAAACTGTTTTTT. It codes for CASSFSQGGEKLFF.